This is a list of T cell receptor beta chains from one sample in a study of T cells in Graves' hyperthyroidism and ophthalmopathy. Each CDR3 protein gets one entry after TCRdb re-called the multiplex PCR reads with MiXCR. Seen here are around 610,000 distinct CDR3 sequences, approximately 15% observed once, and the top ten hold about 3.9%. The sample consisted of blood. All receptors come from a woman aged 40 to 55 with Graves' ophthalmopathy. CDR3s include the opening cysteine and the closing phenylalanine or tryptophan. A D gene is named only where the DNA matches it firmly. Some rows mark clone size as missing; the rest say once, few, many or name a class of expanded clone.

CAWTPRGYGNQPQHF	TGTGCCTGGACCCCCAGGGGTTACGGCAATCAGCCCCAGCATTTT	TRBV30	-	many	TRBJ1-5
CSARELSGTSPYEQYF	TGCAGTGCTAGAGAGCTCTCCGGGACTAGCCCCTACGAGCAGTACTTC	TRBV20-1	TRBD2	-	TRBJ2-7
CASTVSGPFYEQYF	TGTGCCAGCACCGTTAGCGGGCCTTTTTACGAGCAGTACTTC	TRBV12-3/TRBV12-4	TRBD2	many	TRBJ2-7
CASTLVDRDEQYF	TGTGCCAGCACTTTAGTGGACAGGGACGAGCAGTACTTC	TRBV6-5	TRBD1	-	TRBJ2-7
CASSQSPRAGGQKTQYF	TGCGCCAGCAGCCAAAGCCCGAGGGCAGGGGGCCAAAAGACCCAGTACTTC	TRBV4-3	TRBD1	-	TRBJ2-5
CASRGRGEETQYF	TGTGCCAGCAGAGGCAGGGGAGAAGAGACCCAGTACTTC	TRBV6-2/TRBV6-3	-	many	TRBJ2-5
CASSLAATGGAGTEAFF	TGTGCCAGCAGCTTAGCGGCGACAGGGGGCGCGGGGACTGAAGCTTTCTTT	TRBV7-6	TRBD1	-	TRBJ1-1
CASSHPGLFSYEQYF	TGCGCCAGCAGCCACCCGGGACTATTTTCCTACGAGCAGTACTTC	TRBV4-1	TRBD2	-	TRBJ2-7
CSAPQGALGAKNIQYF	TGCAGTGCTCCACAGGGGGCGCTGGGAGCCAAAAACATTCAGTACTTC	TRBV20-1	TRBD1	few	TRBJ2-4
CASSALGLSNQPQHF	TGCGCCAGCAGCGCTTTGGGCCTTAGCAATCAGCCCCAGCATTTT	TRBV5-1	-	many	TRBJ1-5
CASSFITGLAGNGELFF	TGTGCCAGCAGCTTCATTACGGGACTAGCGGGGAACGGGGAGCTGTTTTTT	TRBV11-2	TRBD2	-	TRBJ2-2
CASSLVKQNNQPQHF	TGTGCCAGCAGTTTAGTCAAACAGAACAATCAGCCCCAGCATTTT	TRBV27	-	many	TRBJ1-5
CASSYSWSALNTGELFF	TGTGCCAGCAGTTACTCGTGGTCAGCCCTGAACACCGGGGAGCTGTTTTTT	TRBV6-5	-	many	TRBJ2-2
CASSQHAGAAGYDEQYF	TGCGCCAGCAGCCAACACGCGGGGGCGGCGGGATACGACGAGCAGTACTTC	TRBV5-1	-	many	TRBJ2-7
CASSFADISNQPQHF	TGTGCCAGCAGTTTCGCGGACATATCGAATCAGCCCCAGCATTTT	TRBV28	-	many	TRBJ1-5
CATTPGQGVDEQYF	TGTGCCACCACACCGGGACAGGGGGTAGACGAGCAGTACTTC	TRBV6-1	TRBD1	many	TRBJ2-7
CSANYDSSYEQYF	TGCAGTGCCAATTACGACAGCTCCTACGAGCAGTACTTC	TRBV20-1	-	many	TRBJ2-7
CASSKSGANVLTF	TGTGCCAGCAGCAAGTCTGGGGCCAACGTCCTGACTTTC	TRBV11-3	-	-	TRBJ2-6
CASRDRGAPGYTF	TGTGCCAGCAGAGATCGGGGGGCGCCTGGCTACACCTTC	TRBV28	-	many	TRBJ1-2
CSVTFAGARNTF	TGCAGCGTGACGTTCGCCGGCGCGAGGAACACCTTC	TRBV29-1	-	-	TRBJ1-2
CASSVAAGAGEQYF	TGTGCCAGCAGCGTAGCCGCGGGCGCAGGCGAGCAGTACTTC	TRBV9	-	many	TRBJ2-7
CASGVGSSRELFF	TGTGCCAGCGGCGTAGGGTCCTCCAGGGAGCTGTTTTTT	TRBV9	-	few	TRBJ2-2
CASSYSPGLRDTEAFF	TGTGCCAGCAGTTACTCCCCGGGGCTAAGGGACACTGAAGCTTTCTTT	TRBV6-5	-	-	TRBJ1-1
CASSFTDLSWGNTIYF	TGTGCCAGCAGTTTCACCGACCTCTCCTGGGGAAACACCATATATTTT	TRBV28	-	few	TRBJ1-3
CASGGQRNTEAFF	TGCGCCAGCGGCGGACAGAGGAACACTGAAGCTTTCTTT	TRBV5-1	-	-	TRBJ1-1
CASSISGSNYEQYF	TGTGCCAGTAGTATATCAGGGTCAAACTACGAGCAGTACTTC	TRBV19	-	many	TRBJ2-7
CASSLGGQTAFF	TGTGCCAGCAGCTTGGGGGGACAGACGGCTTTCTTT	TRBV5-6	TRBD1	-	TRBJ1-1
CASSLGGVGAEAFF	TGTGCCAGCAGCCTAGGCGGGGTTGGCGCTGAAGCTTTCTTT	TRBV7-9	-	-	TRBJ1-1
CSVLGGVNPYEQYF	TGCAGCGTCCTGGGGGGGGTCAACCCCTACGAGCAGTACTTC	TRBV29-1	TRBD2	few	TRBJ2-7
CASKSGSVGARSGYTF	TGTGCCAGCAAAAGCGGCAGTGTTGGGGCGAGGTCTGGCTACACCTTC	TRBV28	-	many	TRBJ1-2
CASSVEGQGGQPQHF	TGTGCCAGCAGCGTAGAGGGACAGGGTGGTCAGCCCCAGCATTTT	TRBV9	TRBD1	few	TRBJ1-5
CASSPNMELETQYF	TGTGCCAGCTCACCTAACATGGAACTGGAGACCCAGTACTTC	TRBV18	-	-	TRBJ2-5
CASSVGLRVIEGTGELFF	TGTGCCAGCAGCGTAGGATTGCGGGTAATAGAGGGCACCGGGGAGCTGTTTTTT	TRBV9	-	few	TRBJ2-2
CASSERGQGQPQHF	TGTGCCAGCAGTGAAAGGGGGCAGGGTCAGCCCCAGCATTTT	TRBV25-1	TRBD1	-	TRBJ1-5
CASGTDWALGYEQYF	TGTGCCAGCGGGACCGACTGGGCCTTGGGCTACGAGCAGTACTTC	TRBV28	-	many	TRBJ2-7
CASSFIAGGGTYEQYF	TGTGCCAGCAGCTTTATAGCGGGCGGAGGGACCTACGAGCAGTACTTC	TRBV7-3	TRBD2	many	TRBJ2-7
CSVEDLRGTSGYEQYF	TGCAGCGTTGAAGATCTTAGGGGGACTAGCGGGTACGAGCAGTACTTC	TRBV29-1	TRBD2	many	TRBJ2-7
CSASGQVGETQYF	TGCAGTGCTTCCGGACAGGTTGGGGAGACCCAGTACTTC	TRBV20-1	TRBD1	many	TRBJ2-5
CAWSYSRRGETQYF	TGTGCCTGGAGTTACTCTAGGCGGGGAGAGACCCAGTACTTC	TRBV30	-	many	TRBJ2-5
CASSPPNQGGTQPQHF	TGTGCCAGCTCACCACCGAACCAGGGGGGGACTCAGCCCCAGCATTTT	TRBV18	TRBD1	-	TRBJ1-5
CASSDQDRVGDTQYF	TGTGCCAGCAGTGACCAGGACAGGGTTGGAGATACGCAGTATTTT	TRBV27	TRBD1	-	TRBJ2-3
CASSGPGQGSYEQYF	TGTGCCAGCAGTGGCCCGGGACAGGGATCCTACGAGCAGTACTTC	TRBV6-2/TRBV6-3	TRBD1	-	TRBJ2-7
CASSPGHPNQPQHF	TGTGCCAGCAGTCCCGGACATCCGAATCAGCCCCAGCATTTT	TRBV27	-	-	TRBJ1-5
CASSQELGGSNYGYTF	TGTGCCAGCAGCCAGGAGTTGGGGGGCTCGAACTATGGCTACACCTTC	TRBV3-1	-	-	TRBJ1-2
CAGGTATTYEQYF	TGTGCCGGAGGGACAGCCACTACCTACGAGCAGTACTTC	TRBV2	-	many	TRBJ2-7
CASSLRLGQGGQPQHF	TGTGCCAGCAGTTTGAGATTGGGACAGGGTGGTCAGCCCCAGCATTTT	TRBV12-3/TRBV12-4	TRBD1	many	TRBJ1-5
CASRPTIQGYQPQHF	TGTGCCAGCAGGCCGACTATACAGGGCTATCAGCCCCAGCATTTT	TRBV2	-	many	TRBJ1-5
CASRPGQGSETQYF	TGTGCCAGCAGGCCGGGGCAGGGCTCCGAGACCCAGTACTTC	TRBV7-3	-	-	TRBJ2-5